The 15 T cell receptor beta chains below all came from one sample that was sequenced in a study of blood T cell repertoires in COVID-19. The repertoire was sequenced with immunoSEQ multiplex PCR; TCRdb's copy has only in-frame clones and lacks some. The sample lists fewer than 250,000 clones; roughly 90% were seen once. Material for sequencing was peripheral blood. Receptor source: a man between 60 and 75 years old who had recovered from COVID-19.

This chain connects TRBV2 to TRBJ1-4; 8 nucleotides align to TRBD1. V shed 5 bases, J shed 0 bases, and the junction held 5 bases outside the gene matches. The CDR3 covers 16 residues. Germline-derived CDR1 and CDR2 are SNHLY and FYNNEI. CDR3 protein: CASSRQGPATNEKLFF. DNA of the CDR3: TGTGCCAGCAGTAGACAGGGGCCAGCAACTAATGAAAAACTGTTTTTT.

The V and J genes are TRBV28 and TRBJ1-5, with D maybe TRBD1 (5 bases). This CDR3 region has 15 residues. Germline V gives CDR1 MDHEN, CDR2 SYDVKM. V was trimmed by 5 bases and J by 0 bases, leaving 11 bases between them. Here the CDR3 reads CASSGGGYSNQPQHF. In DNA form, the CDR3 reads TGTGCCAGCAGTGGGGGGGGGTATAGCAATCAGCCCCAGCATTTT.

The chain joins TRBV27 to TRBJ2-7; D might be TRBD1 (5 bases). The CDR3 is 14 amino acids. Trimming removed 3 bases at V and 3 bases at J, with 12 bases between. Germline V CDR1 and CDR2: MNHEY, SMNVEV (reference sequence). CDR3 sequence (DNA): TGTGCCAGCAGTTTCCAGGGCGCCGACTACGAGCAGTACTTC. It is translated as CASSFQGADYEQYF.

This chain joins TRBV6-6 and TRBJ2-2; 7 nucleotides line up with TRBD2. V lost 4 bases to trimming and J lost 5 bases; unmatched junction nucleotides: 10. CDR1 and CDR2 (germline): MNHNY, SVGAGI (reference sequence). This CDR3 is built from 16 residues. CDR3 loop: CASSSLSGMGTGELFF. The CDR3 nucleotides are TGTGCCAGCAGTTCCCTGAGCGGGATGGGGACCGGGGAGCTGTTTTTT.

The rearrangement joins TRBV5-1 to TRBJ1-1; TRBD1 agrees at 7 bases. The V segment lost 4 bases and the J segment 1 base; nucleotides outside the gene matches: 7. The CDR3 has 15 residues. Germline V gene lookup returns CDR1 SGHRS and CDR2 YFSETQ. CDR3 sequence (DNA): TGCGCCAGCAGCGGGCGGACAGGTGAGAACACTGAAGCTTTCTTT. Translating gives CASSGRTGENTEAFF.

DNA for the CDR3: TGCGCCAGCAGCCCTCGGACTAGCGGAGATACGCAGTATTTT. Protein product: CASSPRTSGDTQYF. This rearrangement joins TRBV5-1 to TRBJ2-3, with 10 bases lining up with TRBD2. The CDR3 length is 14 residues. CDR1 and CDR2 (germline): SGHRS, YFSETQ. Trimming cost V 4 bases and J 5 bases; bases outside gene matches: 4. Combining the CDR3 with reference TRBV5-1 and TRBJ2-3 gives the whole variable domain KAGVTQTPRYLIKTRGQQVTLSCSPISGHRSVSWYQQTPGQGLQFLFEYFSETQRNKGNFPGRFSGRQFSNSRSEMNVSTLELGDSALYLCASSPRTSGDTQYFGPGTRLTVL.

The V and J genes are TRBV11-3 and TRBJ2-3; D is unclear. The germline CDR1 and CDR2 sequences are SGHNT and YENEEA. With 2 bases removed from V and 1 base from J, the gap between germline ends came to 7 bases. This CDR3 has 14 amino acids. CDR3 nucleotide sequence: TGTGCCAGCAGCTTATTGGGCCGCACAGATACGCAGTATTTT. The encoded protein is CASSLLGRTDTQYF.

The J gene is TRBJ1-5, the V gene TRBV27; tentatively, D is TRBD1 (6 bases). Trimming stripped 6 bases from V and 4 bases from J, with 7 bases between. The germline gives CDR1 MNHEY, CDR2 SMNVEV (reference sequence). The CDR3 runs to 12 residues. The CDR3 loop is CASSRGNQPQHF. The DNA for the CDR3 is TGTGCCAGCAGCAGGGGAAATCAGCCCCAGCATTTT.

CDR3 protein: CASSPQLRSEAFF. CDR3 in DNA: TGTGCCAGCAGCCCGCAACTAAGGTCTGAAGCTTTCTTT. The chain couples TRBV11-2 to TRBJ1-1; D not resolved. The CDR3 totals 13 residues. Germline lookup yields CDR1 SGHAT and CDR2 FQNNGV. V lost 5 bases and J 6 bases, leaving 13 bases between the germline ends. Using reference TRBV11-2 and TRBJ1-1 for the parts outside the CDR3, the full variable domain is EAGVAQSPRYKIIEKRQSVAFWCNPISGHATLYWYQQILGQGPKLLIQFQNNGVVDDSQLPKDRFSAERLKGVDSTLKIQPAKLEDSAVYLCASSPQLRSEAFFGQGTRLTVV.

This sequence joins TRBV29-1 and TRBJ1-2; 8 bases align to TRBD1. CDR3 length: 13 amino acids. Germline loops: CDR1 SQVTM, CDR2 ANQGSEA. After removal of 6 bases from V and 4 bases from J, the junction contained 7 bases not matched to a gene. The DNA for the CDR3 is TGCAGCGTCACACCTCAGGGGGCCTATGGCTACACCTTC. Encoded protein: CSVTPQGAYGYTF. Full variable domain (missing parts from reference TRBV29-1 and TRBJ1-2): SAVISQKPSRDICQRGTSLTIQCQVDSQVTMMFWYRQQPGQSLTLIATANQGSEATYESGFVIDKFPISRPNLTFSTLTVSNMSPEDSSIYLCSVTPQGAYGYTFGSGTRLTVV.

The rearrangement joins TRBV30 to TRBJ2-2; a possible D gene is TRBD1 (6 bases). The CDR3 runs to 14 residues. Trimming pared 3 bases from V and 2 bases from J, leaving 10 bases between. Germline V CDR1 and CDR2: GTSNPN, SVGIG (reference sequence). CDR3 nucleotide sequence: TGTGCCTGGAGCAGGACAGTAAACACCGGGGAGCTGTTTTTT. Amino acid sequence: CAWSRTVNTGELFF.

The V call is TRBV11-1, the J call TRBJ2-7; possibly TRBD2 for D (6 bases). V lost 0 bases and J lost 1, with 13 bases in between. This CDR3 is built from 16 residues. Per the germline V gene, CDR1 is SGHAT and CDR2 is FQDESV (reference sequence). CDR3 DNA sequence: TGTGCCAGCAGCTTAGCGGGTAGCGGATTATCCTACGAGCAGTACTTC. Translated: CASSLAGSGLSYEQYF.

The V and J genes are TRBV27 and TRBJ1-2; TRBD1 agrees at 7 bases. V shed 6 bases and J 2 bases; nucleotides not matched to a gene: 3. This CDR3 spans 13 amino acids. Germline V gene sequence: CDR1 MNHEY, CDR2 SMNVEV (reference sequence). CDR3 DNA: TGTGCCAGCAGATCGGACAGGAACTATGGCTACACCTTC. It codes for CASRSDRNYGYTF.

The CDR3 nucleotides read TGCAGCGCCCGGGGACTAGCGTCCTACAATGAGCAGTTCTTC. This sequence encodes CSARGLASYNEQFF. V gene TRBV29-1 combines with J gene TRBJ2-1; 10 bases align to TRBD2. CDR1 is SQVTM and CDR2 is ANQGSEA in the germline V gene. V shed 7 bases and J 1 base; nucleotides not matched to a gene: 4. This CDR3 region has 14 residues.

Only a few counts were recorded for this clone. The CDR3 nucleotides are TGTGCCAGTAGTGTCTGGGGACAGGGGAGTCAGCCCCAGCATTTT. This sequence encodes CASSVWGQGSQPQHF. The chain has TRBV19 and TRBJ1-5; TRBD1 aligns across 10 bases. V was clipped by 5 bases and J by 6 bases; unmatched bases: 7. The V gene's germline CDR1 is LNHDA and CDR2 SQIVND (reference sequence). The CDR3 has 15 residues.